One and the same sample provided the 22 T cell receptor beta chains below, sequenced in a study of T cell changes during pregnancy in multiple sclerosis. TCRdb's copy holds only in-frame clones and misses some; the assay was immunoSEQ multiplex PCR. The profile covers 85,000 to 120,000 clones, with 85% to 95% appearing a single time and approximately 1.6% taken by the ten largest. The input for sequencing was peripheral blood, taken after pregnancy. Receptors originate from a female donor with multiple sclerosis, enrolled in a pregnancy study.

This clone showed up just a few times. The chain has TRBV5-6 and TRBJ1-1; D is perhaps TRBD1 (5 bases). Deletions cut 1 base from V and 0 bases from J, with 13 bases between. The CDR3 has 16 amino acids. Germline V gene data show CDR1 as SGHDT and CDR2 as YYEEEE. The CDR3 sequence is CASSLSDRDLNTEAFF. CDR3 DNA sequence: TGTGCCAGCAGCTTGAGTGACAGAGATCTGAACACTGAAGCTTTCTTT.

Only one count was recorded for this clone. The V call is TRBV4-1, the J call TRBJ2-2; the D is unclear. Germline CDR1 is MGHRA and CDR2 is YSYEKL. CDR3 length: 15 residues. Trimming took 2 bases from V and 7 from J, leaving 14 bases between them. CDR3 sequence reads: CASSQNRGPRGELFF. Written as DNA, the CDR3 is TGCGCCAGCAGCCAAAATCGAGGTCCCCGCGGGGAGCTGTTTTTT.

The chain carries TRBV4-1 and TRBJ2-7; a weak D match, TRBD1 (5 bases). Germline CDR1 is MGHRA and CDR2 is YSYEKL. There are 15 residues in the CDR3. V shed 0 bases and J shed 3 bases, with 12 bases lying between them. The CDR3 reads CASSQESGRFYEQYF. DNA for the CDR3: TGCGCCAGCAGCCAAGAATCAGGGCGCTTCTACGAGCAGTACTTC.

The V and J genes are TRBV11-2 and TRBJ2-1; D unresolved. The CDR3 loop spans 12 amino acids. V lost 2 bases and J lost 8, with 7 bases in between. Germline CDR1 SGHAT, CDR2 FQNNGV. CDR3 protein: CASSLQIDEQFF. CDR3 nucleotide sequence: TGTGCCAGCAGCTTACAGATCGATGAGCAGTTCTTC.

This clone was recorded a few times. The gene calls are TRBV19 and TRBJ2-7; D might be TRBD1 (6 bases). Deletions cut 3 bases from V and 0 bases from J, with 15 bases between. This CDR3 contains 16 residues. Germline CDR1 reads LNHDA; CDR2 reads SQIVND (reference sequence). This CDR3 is CASSIQGRSSSYEQYF. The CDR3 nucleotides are TGTGCCAGTAGTATCCAGGGGCGTTCAAGCTCCTACGAGCAGTACTTC.

CDR3 sequence (DNA): TGTGCCCTTAAAGGACAGGCTAACTATGGCTACACCTTC. It translates to CALKGQANYGYTF. This chain uses TRBV30 with TRBJ1-2; 7 positions match TRBD1. J lost 0 bases, V lost 8 bases, and 6 bases had no gene match. This CDR3 region has 13 residues. The germline V gene encodes CDR1 GTSNPN and CDR2 SVGIG (reference sequence). Based on the CDR3 plus reference TRBV30 and TRBJ1-2, the full variable domain is SQTIHQWPATLVQPVGSPLSLECTVEGTSNPNLYWYRQAAGRGLQLLFYSVGIGQISSEVPQNLSASRPQDRQFILSSKKLLLSDSGFYLCALKGQANYGYTFGSGTRLTVV.

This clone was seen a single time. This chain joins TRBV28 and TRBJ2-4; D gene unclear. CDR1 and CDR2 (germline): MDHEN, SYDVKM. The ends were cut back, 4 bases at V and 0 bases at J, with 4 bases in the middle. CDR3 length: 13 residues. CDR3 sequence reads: CASSSGAKNIQYF. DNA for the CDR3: TGTGCCAGCAGTTCCGGAGCCAAAAACATTCAGTACTTC.

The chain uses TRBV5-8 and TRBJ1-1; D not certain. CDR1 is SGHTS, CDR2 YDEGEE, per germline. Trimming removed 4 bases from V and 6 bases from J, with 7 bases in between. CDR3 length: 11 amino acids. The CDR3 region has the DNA TGTGCCAGCAGCGAACATGCTGAAGCTTTCTTT. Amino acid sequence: CASSEHAEAFF.

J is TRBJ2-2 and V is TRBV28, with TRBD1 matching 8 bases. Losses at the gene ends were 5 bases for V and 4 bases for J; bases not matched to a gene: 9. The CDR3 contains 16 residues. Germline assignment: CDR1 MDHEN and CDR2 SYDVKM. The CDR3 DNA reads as TGTGCCAGCAGTGGATCCAGGGGGCGGTTCACCGGGGAGCTGTTTTTT. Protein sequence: CASSGSRGRFTGELFF.

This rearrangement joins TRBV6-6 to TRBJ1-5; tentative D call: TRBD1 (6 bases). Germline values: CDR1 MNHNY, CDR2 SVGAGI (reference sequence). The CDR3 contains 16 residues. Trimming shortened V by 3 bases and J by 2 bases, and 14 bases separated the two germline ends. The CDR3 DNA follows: TGTGCCAGCAGTTATGATGTGAACAGGGGCAATCAGCCCCAGCATTTT. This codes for CASSYDVNRGNQPQHF.

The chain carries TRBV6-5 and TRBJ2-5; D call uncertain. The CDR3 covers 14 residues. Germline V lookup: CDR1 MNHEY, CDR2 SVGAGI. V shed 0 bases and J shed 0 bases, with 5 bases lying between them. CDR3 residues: CASSYSSYQETQYF. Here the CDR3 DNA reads TGTGCCAGCAGTTACTCGTCGTACCAAGAGACCCAGTACTTC.

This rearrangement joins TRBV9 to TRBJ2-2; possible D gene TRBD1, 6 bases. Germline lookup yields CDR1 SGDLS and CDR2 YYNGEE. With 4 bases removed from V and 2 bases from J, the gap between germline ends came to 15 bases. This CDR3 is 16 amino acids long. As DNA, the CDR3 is TGTGCCAGCAGCTCCCCGGGACAAGTAAACACCGGGGAGCTGTTTTTT. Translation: CASSSPGQVNTGELFF.

The DNA for the CDR3 is TGTGCCAGCAGTCCCGGGACAGGGGCGGATACGCAGTATTTT. Amino acids: CASSPGTGADTQYF. The chain combines TRBV6-1 with TRBJ2-3, with 10 bases lining up with TRBD1. Germline loops: CDR1 MNHNS, CDR2 SASEGT. The CDR3 spans 14 residues. The J segment lost 6 bases and the V segment lost 5 bases, leaving 5 bases of the junction unmatched.

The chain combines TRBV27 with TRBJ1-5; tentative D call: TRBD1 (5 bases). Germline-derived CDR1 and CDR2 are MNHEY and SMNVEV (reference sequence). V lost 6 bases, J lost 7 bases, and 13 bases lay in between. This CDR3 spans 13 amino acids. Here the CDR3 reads CASRGGKGQPQHF. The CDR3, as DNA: TGTGCCAGCAGGGGGGGAAAAGGGCAGCCCCAGCATTTT.

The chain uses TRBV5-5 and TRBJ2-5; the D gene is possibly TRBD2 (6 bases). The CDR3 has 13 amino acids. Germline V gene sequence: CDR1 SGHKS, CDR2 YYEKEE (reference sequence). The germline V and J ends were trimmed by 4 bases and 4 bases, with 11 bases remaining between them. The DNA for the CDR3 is TGTGCCAGCAGCGGGGTCGGGGGAGAGACCCAGTACTTC. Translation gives CASSGVGGETQYF. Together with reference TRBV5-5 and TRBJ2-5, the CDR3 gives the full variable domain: DAGVTQSPTHLIKTRGQQVTLRCSPISGHKSVSWYQQVLGQGPQFIFQYYEKEERGRGNFPDRFSARQFPNYSSELNVNALLLGDSALYLCASSGVGGETQYFGPGTRLLVL.

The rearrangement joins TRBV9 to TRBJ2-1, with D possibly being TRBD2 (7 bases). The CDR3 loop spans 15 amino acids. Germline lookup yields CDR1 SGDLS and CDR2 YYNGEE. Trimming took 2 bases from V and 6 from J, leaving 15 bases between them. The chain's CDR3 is CASSVGAGVRNEQFF. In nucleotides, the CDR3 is TGTGCCAGCAGCGTGGGGGCGGGAGTGCGCAATGAGCAGTTCTTC.

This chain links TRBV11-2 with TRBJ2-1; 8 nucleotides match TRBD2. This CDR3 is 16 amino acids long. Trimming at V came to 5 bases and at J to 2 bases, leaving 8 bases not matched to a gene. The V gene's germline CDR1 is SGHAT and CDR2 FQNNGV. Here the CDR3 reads CASSNGGEGPYNEQFF. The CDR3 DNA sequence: TGTGCCAGCAGCAACGGGGGGGAGGGCCCCTACAATGAGCAGTTCTTC. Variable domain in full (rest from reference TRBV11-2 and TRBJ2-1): EAGVAQSPRYKIIEKRQSVAFWCNPISGHATLYWYQQILGQGPKLLIQFQNNGVVDDSQLPKDRFSAERLKGVDSTLKIQPAKLEDSAVYLCASSNGGEGPYNEQFFGPGTRLTVL.

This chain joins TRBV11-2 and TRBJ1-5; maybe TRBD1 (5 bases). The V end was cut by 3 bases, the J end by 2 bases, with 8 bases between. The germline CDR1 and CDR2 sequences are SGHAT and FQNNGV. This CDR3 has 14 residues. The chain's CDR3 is CASSLVGGNQPQHF. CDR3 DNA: TGTGCCAGCAGCTTGGTAGGGGGCAATCAGCCCCAGCATTTT.

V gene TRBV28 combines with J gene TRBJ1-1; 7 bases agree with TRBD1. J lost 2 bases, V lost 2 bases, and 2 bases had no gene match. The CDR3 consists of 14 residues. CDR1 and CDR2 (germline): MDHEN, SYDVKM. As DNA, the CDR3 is TGTGCCAGCAGTTTAGGGACAGTTAACACTGAAGCTTTCTTT. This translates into CASSLGTVNTEAFF. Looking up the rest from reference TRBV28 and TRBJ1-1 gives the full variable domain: DVKVTQSSRYLVKRTGEKVFLECVQDMDHENMFWYRQDPGLGLRLIYFSYDVKMKEKGDIPEGYSVSREKKERFSLILESASTNQTSMYLCASSLGTVNTEAFFGQGTRLTVV.

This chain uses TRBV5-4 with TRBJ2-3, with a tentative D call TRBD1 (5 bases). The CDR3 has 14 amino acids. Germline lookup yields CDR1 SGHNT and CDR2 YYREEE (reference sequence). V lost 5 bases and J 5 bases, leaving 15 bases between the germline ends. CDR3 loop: CASSWTGQGDTQYF. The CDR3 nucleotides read TGTGCCAGCAGTTGGACGGGCCAGGGAGATACGCAGTATTTT. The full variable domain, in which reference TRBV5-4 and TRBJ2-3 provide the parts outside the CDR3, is ETGVTQSPTHLIKTRGQQVTLRCSSQSGHNTVSWYQQALGQGPQFIFQYYREEENGRGNFPPRFSGLQFPNYSSELNVNALELDDSALYLCASSWTGQGDTQYFGPGTRLTVL.

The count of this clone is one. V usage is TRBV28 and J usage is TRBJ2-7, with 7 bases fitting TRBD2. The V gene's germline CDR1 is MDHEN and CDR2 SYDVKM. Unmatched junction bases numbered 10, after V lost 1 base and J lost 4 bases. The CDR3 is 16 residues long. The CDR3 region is CASSLLVAGEAYEQYF. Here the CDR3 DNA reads TGTGCCAGCAGTTTATTAGTAGCGGGTGAGGCTTACGAGCAGTACTTC.

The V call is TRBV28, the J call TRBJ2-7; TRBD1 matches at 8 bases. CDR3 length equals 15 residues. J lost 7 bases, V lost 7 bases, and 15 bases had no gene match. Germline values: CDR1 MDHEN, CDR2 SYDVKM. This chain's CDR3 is CASTHAGQVSWEQYF. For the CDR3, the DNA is TGTGCCAGCACGCACGCGGGACAGGTCTCCTGGGAGCAGTACTTC.